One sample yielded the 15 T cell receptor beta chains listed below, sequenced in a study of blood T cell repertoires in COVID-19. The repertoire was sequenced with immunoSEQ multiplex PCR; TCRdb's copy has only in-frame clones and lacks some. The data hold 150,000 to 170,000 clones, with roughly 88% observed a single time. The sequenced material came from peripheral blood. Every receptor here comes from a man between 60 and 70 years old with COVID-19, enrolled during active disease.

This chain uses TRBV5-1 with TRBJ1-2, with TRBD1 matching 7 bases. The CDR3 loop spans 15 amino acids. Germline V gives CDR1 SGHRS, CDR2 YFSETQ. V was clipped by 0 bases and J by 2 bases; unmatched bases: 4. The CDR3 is CASSLGGTENYGYTF. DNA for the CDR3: TGCGCCAGCAGCTTGGGGGGGACAGAGAACTATGGCTACACCTTC.

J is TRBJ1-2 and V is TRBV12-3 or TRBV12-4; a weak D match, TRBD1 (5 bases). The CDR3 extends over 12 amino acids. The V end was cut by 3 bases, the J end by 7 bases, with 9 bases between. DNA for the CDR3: TGTGCCAGCAGTTTGGGGGAGGGTGGCTACACCTTC. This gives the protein CASSLGEGGYTF.

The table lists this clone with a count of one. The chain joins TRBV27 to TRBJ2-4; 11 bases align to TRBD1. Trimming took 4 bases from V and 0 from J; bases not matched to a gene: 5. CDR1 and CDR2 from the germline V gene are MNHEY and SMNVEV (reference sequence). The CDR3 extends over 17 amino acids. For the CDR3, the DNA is TGTGCCAGCAGTTCTGCGGACAGGGGGCTAGCCAAAAACATTCAGTACTTC. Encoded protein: CASSSADRGLAKNIQYF.

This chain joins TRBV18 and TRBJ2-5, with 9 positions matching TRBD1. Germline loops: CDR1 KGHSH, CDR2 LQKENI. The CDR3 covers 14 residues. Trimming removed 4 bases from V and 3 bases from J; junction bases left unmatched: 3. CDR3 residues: CASSRDRVKETQYF. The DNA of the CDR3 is TGTGCCAGCTCACGGGACAGGGTTAAAGAGACCCAGTACTTC.

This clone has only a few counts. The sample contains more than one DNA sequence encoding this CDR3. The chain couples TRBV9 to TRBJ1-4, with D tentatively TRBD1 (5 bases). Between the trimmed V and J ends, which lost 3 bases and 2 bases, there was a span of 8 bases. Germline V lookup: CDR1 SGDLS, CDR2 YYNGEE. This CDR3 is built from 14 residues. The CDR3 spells CASSAGGTNEKLFF. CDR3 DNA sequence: TGTGCCAGCAGCGCGGGGGGGACTAATGAAAAACTGTTTTTT.

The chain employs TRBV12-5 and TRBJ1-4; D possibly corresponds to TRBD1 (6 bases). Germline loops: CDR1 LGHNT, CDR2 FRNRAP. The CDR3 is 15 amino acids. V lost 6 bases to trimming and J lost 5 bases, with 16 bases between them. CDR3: CASGEDSRDNEKLFF. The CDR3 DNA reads TGTGCTAGTGGGGAGGACAGCCGGGACAATGAAAAACTGTTTTTT.

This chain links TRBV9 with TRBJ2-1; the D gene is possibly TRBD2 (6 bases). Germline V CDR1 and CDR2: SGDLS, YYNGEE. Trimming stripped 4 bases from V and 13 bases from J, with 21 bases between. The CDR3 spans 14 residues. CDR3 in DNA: TGTGCCAGCAGCATGCGGATCGTAGCGGAGAATCAGTTCTTC. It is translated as CASSMRIVAENQFF.

CDR3: CASSQDTTNEKLFF. Here the CDR3 DNA reads TGTGCCAGCAGTCAGGATACAACTAATGAAAAACTGTTTTTT. The gene calls are TRBV27 and TRBJ1-4, with D uncertain. Trimming cost V 5 bases and J 0 bases, with 7 bases left between them. This CDR3 is built from 14 residues. The germline V gene has CDR1 MNHEY and CDR2 SMNVEV (reference sequence).

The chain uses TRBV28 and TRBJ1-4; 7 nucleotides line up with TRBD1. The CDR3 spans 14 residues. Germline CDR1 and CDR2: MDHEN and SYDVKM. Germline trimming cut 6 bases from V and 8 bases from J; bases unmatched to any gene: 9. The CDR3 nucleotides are TGTGCCAGCAGAGCCGGGACAGTCGTCGAAAAACTGTTTTTT. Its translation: CASRAGTVVEKLFF. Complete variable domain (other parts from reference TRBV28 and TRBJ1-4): DVKVTQSSRYLVKRTGEKVFLECVQDMDHENMFWYRQDPGLGLRLIYFSYDVKMKEKGDIPEGYSVSREKKERFSLILESASTNQTSMYLCASRAGTVVEKLFFGSGTQLSVL.

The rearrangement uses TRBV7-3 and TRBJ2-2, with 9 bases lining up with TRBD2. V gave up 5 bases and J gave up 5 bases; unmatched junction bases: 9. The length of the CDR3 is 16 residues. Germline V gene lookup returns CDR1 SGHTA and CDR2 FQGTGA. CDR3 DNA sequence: TGTGCCAGCAGCCCAGCGGGAGGCTTAGGGACCGGGGAGCTGTTTTTT. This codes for CASSPAGGLGTGELFF.

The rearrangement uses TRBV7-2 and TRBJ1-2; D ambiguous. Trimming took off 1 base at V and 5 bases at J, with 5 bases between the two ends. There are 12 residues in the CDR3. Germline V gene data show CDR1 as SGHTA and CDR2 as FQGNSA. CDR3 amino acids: CASSLEPYGYTF. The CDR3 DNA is TGTGCCAGCAGCTTAGAGCCTTATGGCTACACCTTC.

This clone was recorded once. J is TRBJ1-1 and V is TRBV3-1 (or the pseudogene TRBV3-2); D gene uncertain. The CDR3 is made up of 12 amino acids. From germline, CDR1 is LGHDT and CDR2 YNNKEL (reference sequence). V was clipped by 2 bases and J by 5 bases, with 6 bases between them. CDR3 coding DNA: TGTGCCAGCAGCCAACTTCGGACTGAAGCTTTCTTT. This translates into CASSQLRTEAFF.

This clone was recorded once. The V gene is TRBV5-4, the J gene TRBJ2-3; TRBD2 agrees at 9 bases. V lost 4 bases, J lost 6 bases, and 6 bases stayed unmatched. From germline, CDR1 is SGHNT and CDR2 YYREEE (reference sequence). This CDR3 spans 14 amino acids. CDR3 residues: CASSPAGGLDTQYF. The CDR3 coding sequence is TGTGCCAGCAGCCCGGCGGGGGGGCTGGATACGCAGTATTTT.

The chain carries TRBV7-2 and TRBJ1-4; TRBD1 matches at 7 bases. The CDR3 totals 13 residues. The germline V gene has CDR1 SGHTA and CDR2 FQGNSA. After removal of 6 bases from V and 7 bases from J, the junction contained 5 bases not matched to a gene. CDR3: CASRQGFGEKLFF. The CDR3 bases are TGTGCCAGCAGACAGGGGTTCGGTGAAAAACTGTTTTTT.

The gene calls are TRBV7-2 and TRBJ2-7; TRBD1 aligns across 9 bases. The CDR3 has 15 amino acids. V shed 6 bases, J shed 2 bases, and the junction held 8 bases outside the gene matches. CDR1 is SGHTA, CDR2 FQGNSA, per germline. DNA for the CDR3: TGTGCCAGCAGGTTACAGGGGGCAGAGACCTACGAGCAGTACTTC. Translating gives CASRLQGAETYEQYF.